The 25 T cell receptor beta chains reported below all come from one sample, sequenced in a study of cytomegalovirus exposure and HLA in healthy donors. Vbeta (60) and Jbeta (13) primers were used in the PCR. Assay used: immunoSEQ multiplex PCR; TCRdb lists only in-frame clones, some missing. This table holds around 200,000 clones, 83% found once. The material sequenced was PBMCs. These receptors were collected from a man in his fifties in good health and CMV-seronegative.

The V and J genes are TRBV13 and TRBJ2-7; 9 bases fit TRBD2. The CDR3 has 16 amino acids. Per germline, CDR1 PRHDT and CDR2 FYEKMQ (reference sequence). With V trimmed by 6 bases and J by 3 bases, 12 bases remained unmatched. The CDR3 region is CASSRRSPSGNYEQYF. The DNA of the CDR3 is TGTGCCAGCAGTCGCAGATCTCCTAGCGGGAACTACGAGCAGTACTTC.

This CDR3 is CASSVDAGTSDYTF. The CDR3, as DNA: TGTGCCAGCAGCGTAGATGCAGGGACTTCCGACTACACCTTC. V is TRBV9 and J is TRBJ1-2; TRBD1 might be the D (5 bases). The CDR3 runs 14 residues. V was trimmed by 0 bases and J by 10 bases, leaving 16 bases between them. CDR1 is SGDLS, CDR2 YYNGEE, per germline.

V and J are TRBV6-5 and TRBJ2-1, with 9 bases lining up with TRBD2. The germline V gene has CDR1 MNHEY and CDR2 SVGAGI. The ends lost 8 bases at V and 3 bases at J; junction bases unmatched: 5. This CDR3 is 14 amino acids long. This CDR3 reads CASLPTSGYNEQFF. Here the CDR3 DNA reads TGTGCCAGCCTCCCGACTAGCGGCTACAATGAGCAGTTCTTC.

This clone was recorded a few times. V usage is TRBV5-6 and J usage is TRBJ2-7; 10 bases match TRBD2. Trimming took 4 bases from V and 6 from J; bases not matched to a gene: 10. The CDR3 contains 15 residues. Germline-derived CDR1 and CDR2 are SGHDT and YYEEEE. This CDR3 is CASSPGAGGLPEQYF. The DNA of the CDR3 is TGTGCCAGCAGCCCAGGAGCGGGAGGGCTCCCCGAGCAGTACTTC.

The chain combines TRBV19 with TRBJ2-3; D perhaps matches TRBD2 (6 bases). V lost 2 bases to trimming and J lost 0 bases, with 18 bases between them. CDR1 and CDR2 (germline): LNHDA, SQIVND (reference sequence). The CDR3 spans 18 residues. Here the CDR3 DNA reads TGTGCCAGTAGTATAACGGTCGCGGGACTCCCCAGCACAGATACGCAGTATTTT. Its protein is CASSITVAGLPSTDTQYF.

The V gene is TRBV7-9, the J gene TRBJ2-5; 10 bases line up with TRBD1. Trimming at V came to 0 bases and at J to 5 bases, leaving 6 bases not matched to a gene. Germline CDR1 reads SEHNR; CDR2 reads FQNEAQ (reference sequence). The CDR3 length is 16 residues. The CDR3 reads CASSLAGTGVGETQYF. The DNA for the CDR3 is TGTGCCAGCAGCTTAGCCGGGACAGGGGTCGGGGAGACCCAGTACTTC.

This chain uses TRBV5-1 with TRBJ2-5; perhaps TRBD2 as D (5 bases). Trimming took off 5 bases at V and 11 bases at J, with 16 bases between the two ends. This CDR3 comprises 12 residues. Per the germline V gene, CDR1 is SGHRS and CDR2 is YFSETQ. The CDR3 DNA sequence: TGCGCCAGCAGTTACGACGCGAGGGAGCAGTACTTC. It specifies CASSYDAREQYF.

CDR3 nucleotide sequence: TGTGCCAGCAGCTTAGCGGGGGCGTATTCCTACGAGCAGTACTTC. Translating it yields CASSLAGAYSYEQYF. The V and J genes are TRBV7-2 and TRBJ2-7, with D perhaps matching TRBD1 (6 bases). The CDR3 covers 15 residues. CDR1 is SGHTA and CDR2 is FQGNSA in the germline V gene. The ends were cut back, 0 bases at V and 1 base at J, with 10 bases in the middle.

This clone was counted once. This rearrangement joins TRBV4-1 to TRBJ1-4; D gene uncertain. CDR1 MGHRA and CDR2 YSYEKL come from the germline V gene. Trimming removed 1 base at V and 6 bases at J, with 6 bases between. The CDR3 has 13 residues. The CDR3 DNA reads TGCGCCAGCAGCCAAGTTCAGTATGAAAAACTGTTTTTT. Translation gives CASSQVQYEKLFF.

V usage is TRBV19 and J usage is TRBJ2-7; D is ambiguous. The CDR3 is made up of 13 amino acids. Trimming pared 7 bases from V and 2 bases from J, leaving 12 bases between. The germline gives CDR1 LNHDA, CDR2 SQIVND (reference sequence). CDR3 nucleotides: TGTGCCAGTACCGGGTTTCCTACCTACGAGCAGTACTTC. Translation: CASTGFPTYEQYF.

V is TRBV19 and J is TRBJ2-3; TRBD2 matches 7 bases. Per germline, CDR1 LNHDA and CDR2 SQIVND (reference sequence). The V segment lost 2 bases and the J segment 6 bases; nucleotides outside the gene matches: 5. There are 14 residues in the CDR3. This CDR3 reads CASSIFAGVDTQYF. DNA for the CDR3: TGTGCCAGTAGTATATTTGCGGGGGTTGATACGCAGTATTTT.

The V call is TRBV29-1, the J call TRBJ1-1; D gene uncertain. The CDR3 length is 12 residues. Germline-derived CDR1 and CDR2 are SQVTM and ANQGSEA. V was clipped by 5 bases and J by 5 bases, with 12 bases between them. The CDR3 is CSVYGVRTEAFF. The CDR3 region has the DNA TGCAGCGTTTACGGGGTGAGGACTGAAGCTTTCTTT.

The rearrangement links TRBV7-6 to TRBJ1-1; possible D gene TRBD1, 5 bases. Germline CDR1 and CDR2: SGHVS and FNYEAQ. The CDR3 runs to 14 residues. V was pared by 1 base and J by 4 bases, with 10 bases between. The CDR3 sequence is CASSLEGRSTEAFF. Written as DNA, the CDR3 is TGTGCCAGCAGCTTAGAGGGGAGGAGCACTGAAGCTTTCTTT.

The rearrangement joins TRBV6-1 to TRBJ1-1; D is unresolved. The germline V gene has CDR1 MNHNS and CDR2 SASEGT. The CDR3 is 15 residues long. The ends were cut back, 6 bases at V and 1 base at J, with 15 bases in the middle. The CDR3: CASSRSPGANTEAFF. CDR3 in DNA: TGTGCCAGCAGCCGAAGCCCGGGAGCGAACACTGAAGCTTTCTTT.

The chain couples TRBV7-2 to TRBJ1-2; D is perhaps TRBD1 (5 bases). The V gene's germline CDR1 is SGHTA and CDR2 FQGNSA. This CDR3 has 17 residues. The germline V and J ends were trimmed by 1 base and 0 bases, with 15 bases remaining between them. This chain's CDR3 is CASSLEPYGGANYGYTF. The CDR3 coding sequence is TGTGCCAGCAGCTTAGAACCGTACGGGGGTGCTAACTATGGCTACACCTTC. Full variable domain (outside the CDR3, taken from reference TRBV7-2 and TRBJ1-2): GAGVSQSPSNKVTEKGKDVELRCDPISGHTALYWYRQSLGQGLEFLIYFQGNSAPDKSGLPSDRFSAERTGGSVSTLTIQRTQQEDSAVYLCASSLEPYGGANYGYTFGSGTRLTVV.

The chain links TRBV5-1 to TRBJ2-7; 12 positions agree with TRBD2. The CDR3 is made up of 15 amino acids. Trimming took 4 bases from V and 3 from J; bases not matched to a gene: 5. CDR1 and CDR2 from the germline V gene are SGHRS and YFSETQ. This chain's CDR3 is CASSTGTSGRYEQYF. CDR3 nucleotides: TGCGCCAGCAGCACCGGGACTAGCGGGCGCTACGAGCAGTACTTC.

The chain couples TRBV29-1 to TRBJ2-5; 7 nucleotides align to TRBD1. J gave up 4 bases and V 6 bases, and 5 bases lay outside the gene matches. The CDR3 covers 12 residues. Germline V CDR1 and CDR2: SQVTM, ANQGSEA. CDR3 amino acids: CSVGQRPETQYF. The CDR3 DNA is TGCAGCGTGGGACAGAGGCCAGAGACCCAGTACTTC.

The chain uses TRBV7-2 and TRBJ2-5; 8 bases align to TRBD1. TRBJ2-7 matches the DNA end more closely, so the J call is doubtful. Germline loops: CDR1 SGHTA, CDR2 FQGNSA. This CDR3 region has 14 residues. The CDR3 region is CASSFGQGRYEQYF. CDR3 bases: TGTGCCAGCAGCTTCGGACAGGGACGGTACGAGCAGTACTTC.

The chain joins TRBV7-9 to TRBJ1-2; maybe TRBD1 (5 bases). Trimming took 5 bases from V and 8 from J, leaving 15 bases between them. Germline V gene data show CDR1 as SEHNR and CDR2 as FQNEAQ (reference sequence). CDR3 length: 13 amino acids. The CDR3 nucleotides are TGTGCCAGCAGCACCCAATGGGGGGACGGCTACACCTTC. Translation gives CASSTQWGDGYTF.

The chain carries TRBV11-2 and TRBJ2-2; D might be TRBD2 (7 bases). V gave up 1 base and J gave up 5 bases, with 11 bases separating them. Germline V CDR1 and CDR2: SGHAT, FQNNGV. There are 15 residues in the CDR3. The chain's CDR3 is CASSLVGGLTGELFF. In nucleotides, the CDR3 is TGTGCCAGCAGCTTAGTGGGGGGGCTGACCGGGGAGCTGTTTTTT.

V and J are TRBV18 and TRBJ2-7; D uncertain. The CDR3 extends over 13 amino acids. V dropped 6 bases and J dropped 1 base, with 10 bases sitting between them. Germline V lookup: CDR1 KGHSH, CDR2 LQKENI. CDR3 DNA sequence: TGTGCCAGCTCGGCAGGCCTGTCCTACGAGCAGTACTTC. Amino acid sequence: CASSAGLSYEQYF.

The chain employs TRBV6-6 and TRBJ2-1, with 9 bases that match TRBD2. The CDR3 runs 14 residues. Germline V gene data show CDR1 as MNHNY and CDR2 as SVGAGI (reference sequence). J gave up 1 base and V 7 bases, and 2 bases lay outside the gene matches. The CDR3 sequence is CASNLAGSYNEQFF. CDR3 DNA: TGTGCCAGCAACCTAGCGGGATCCTACAATGAGCAGTTCTTC.

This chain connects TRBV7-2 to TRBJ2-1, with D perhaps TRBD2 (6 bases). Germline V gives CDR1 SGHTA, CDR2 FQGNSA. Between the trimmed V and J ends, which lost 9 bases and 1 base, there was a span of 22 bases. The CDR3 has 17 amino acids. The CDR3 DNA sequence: TGTGCCAGAGGTGCGAGGCTTTACGGGGGATCCTACAATGAGCAGTTCTTC. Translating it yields CARGARLYGGSYNEQFF.

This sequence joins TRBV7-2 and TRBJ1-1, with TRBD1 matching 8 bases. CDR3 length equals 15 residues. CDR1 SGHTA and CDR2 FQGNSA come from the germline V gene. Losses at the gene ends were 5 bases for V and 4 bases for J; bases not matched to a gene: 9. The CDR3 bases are TGTGCCAGCAGCCAACGACAGGGGCAGGGCACTGAAGCTTTCTTT. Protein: CASSQRQGQGTEAFF.

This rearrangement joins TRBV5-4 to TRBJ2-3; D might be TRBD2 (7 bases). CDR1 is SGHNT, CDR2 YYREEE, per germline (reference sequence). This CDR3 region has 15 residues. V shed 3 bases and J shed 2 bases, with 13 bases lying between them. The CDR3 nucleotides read TGTGCCAGCAGCTGGGGGCGGGAGAACACAGATACGCAGTATTTT. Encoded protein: CASSWGRENTDTQYF.